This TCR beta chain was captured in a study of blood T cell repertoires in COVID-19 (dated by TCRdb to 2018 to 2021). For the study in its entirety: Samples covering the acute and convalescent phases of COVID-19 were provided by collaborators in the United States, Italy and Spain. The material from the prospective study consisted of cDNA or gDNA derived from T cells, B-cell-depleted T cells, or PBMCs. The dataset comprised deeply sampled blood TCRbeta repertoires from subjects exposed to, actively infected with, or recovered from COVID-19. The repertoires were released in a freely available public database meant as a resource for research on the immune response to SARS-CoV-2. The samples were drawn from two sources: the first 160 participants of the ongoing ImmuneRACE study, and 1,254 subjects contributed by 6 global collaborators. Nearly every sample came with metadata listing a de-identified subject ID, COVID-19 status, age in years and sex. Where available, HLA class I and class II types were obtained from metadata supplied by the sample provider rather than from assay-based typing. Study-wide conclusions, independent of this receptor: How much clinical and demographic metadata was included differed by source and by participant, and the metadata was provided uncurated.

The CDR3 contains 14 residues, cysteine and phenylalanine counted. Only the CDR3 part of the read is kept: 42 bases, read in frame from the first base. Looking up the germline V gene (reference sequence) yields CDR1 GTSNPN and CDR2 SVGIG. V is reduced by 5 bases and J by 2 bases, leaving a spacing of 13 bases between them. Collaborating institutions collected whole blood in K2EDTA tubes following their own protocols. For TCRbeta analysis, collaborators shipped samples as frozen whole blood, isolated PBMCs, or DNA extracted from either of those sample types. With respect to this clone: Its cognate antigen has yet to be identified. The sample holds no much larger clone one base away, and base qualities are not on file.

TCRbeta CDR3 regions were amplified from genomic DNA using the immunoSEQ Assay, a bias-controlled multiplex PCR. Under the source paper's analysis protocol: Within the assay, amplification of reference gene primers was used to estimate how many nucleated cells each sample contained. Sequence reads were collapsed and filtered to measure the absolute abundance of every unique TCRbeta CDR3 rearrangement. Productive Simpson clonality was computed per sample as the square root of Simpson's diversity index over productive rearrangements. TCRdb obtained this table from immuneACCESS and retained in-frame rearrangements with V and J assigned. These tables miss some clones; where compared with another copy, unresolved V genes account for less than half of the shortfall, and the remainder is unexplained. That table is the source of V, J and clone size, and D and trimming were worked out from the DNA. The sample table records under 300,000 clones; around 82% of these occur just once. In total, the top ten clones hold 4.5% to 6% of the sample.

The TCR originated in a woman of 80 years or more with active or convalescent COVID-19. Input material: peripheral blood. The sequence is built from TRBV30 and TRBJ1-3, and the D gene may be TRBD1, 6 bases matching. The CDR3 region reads CAWVDGGAGNTIYF. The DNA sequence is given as TGTGCCTGGGTGGATGGGGGCGCTGGAAACACCATATATTTT.